These 21 T cell receptor beta chains came from one sample sequenced in a study of blood T cell repertoires in COVID-19. Here immunoSEQ multiplex PCR was the method, and the copy in TCRdb shows in-frame clones only, minus some. The data show about 120,000 clones, nearly 90% seen once. Sequenced sample: peripheral blood. The receptors here all came from a woman in her sixties with COVID-19, enrolled during active disease.

The chain is built from TRBV10-3 and TRBJ1-4; D unclear. The CDR3 is 16 residues long. The V gene lost 1 base and the J gene lost 5 bases, with 14 bases spanning the gap. Per the germline V gene, CDR1 is ENHRY and CDR2 is SYGVKD. In DNA form, the CDR3 reads TGTGCCATCAGTGAGTATCGGACGGGGAGCAATGAAAAACTGTTTTTT. Protein: CAISEYRTGSNEKLFF.

This chain joins TRBV5-1 and TRBJ2-3; a possible D gene is TRBD1 (5 bases). Trimming took 5 bases from V and 3 from J, leaving 16 bases between them. The length of the CDR3 is 15 residues. In germline, CDR1 is SGHRS, CDR2 YFSETQ. CDR3 DNA sequence: TGCGCCAGCAGGGTAACAGGAGATGGAACAGATACGCAGTATTTT. Protein: CASRVTGDGTDTQYF.

The chain couples TRBV29-1 to TRBJ1-2; no clear D. V lost 0 bases and J 8 bases, leaving 13 bases between the germline ends. Germline CDR1 reads SQVTM; CDR2 reads ANQGSEA. The CDR3 is made up of 13 amino acids. The CDR3 region has the DNA TGCAGCGTTGAAGAAATGGACTCCGACGGCTACACCTTC. As protein: CSVEEMDSDGYTF. The full variable domain, in which reference TRBV29-1 and TRBJ1-2 provide the parts outside the CDR3, is SAVISQKPSRDICQRGTSLTIQCQVDSQVTMMFWYRQQPGQSLTLIATANQGSEATYESGFVIDKFPISRPNLTFSTLTVSNMSPEDSSIYLCSVEEMDSDGYTFGSGTRLTVV.

The gene calls are TRBV6-6 and TRBJ2-2, with TRBD2 as a possible D gene (6 bases). CDR1 is MNHNY, CDR2 SVGAGI, per germline (reference sequence). Trimming took 1 base from V and 0 from J, leaving 9 bases between them. This CDR3 has 16 residues. CDR3 nucleotide sequence: TGTGCCAGCAGTTACTTCGGGGGATCGAACACCGGGGAGCTGTTTTTT. This encodes CASSYFGGSNTGELFF.

The sample holds one count of this clone. This chain uses TRBV7-9 with TRBJ1-2, with D possibly TRBD1 on 6 matching bases. Germline V gene sequence: CDR1 SEHNR, CDR2 FQNEAQ (reference sequence). The CDR3 contains 17 residues. Trimming removed 3 bases from V and 1 base from J, with 18 bases in between. The CDR3 spells CASSFRDIAIRNYGYTF. The CDR3 region has the DNA TGTGCCAGCAGCTTTCGGGACATCGCTATCCGTAACTATGGCTACACCTTC.

The chain is built from TRBV4-2 and TRBJ2-5; a possible D gene is TRBD2 (6 bases). The CDR3 length is 16 residues. V was cut by 0 bases and J by 4 bases, with 15 bases left in between. CDR1 and CDR2 from the germline V gene are LGHNA and YNFKEQ. The CDR3 loop is CASSQDLGGFGETQYF. DNA of the CDR3: TGTGCCAGCAGCCAAGATTTGGGAGGCTTCGGAGAGACCCAGTACTTC.

The chain combines TRBV5-4 with TRBJ1-1; 8 positions agree with TRBD1. The germline CDR1 and CDR2 sequences are SGHNT and YYREEE (reference sequence). The CDR3 spans 15 residues. J lost 3 bases, V lost 4 bases, and 8 bases had no gene match. The CDR3 sequence: CASSGRDRTHTEAFF. CDR3 coding DNA: TGTGCCAGCAGCGGACGGGACAGGACCCACACTGAAGCTTTCTTT.

Comments on this clone: The junction differs from germline at one of its ends, possibly a read error. The chain carries TRBV9 and TRBJ1-6; unclear D gene. The CDR3 has 15 residues. CDR1 and CDR2 (germline): SGDLS, YYNGEE. The CDR3 nucleotides read TGTGCCAGCAGCGTAGAGGGAGGCCATAATTCACCCCTCCGCTTT. It codes for CASSVEGGHNSPLRF.

This clone was counted only a few times. The chain uses TRBV19 and TRBJ1-2, with D uncertain. Trimming shortened V by 2 bases and J by 1 base, and 11 bases separated the two germline ends. This CDR3 region has 15 residues. From germline, CDR1 is LNHDA and CDR2 SQIVND (reference sequence). CDR3: CASSISHRGNYGYTF. CDR3 in DNA: TGTGCCAGTAGTATAAGTCACCGGGGTAACTATGGCTACACCTTC.

The genes are TRBV15 and TRBJ2-2; the D gene is possibly TRBD2 (7 bases). There are 16 residues in the CDR3. The V gene lost 6 bases and the J gene lost 5 bases, with 19 bases spanning the gap. Germline CDR1 is LNHNV and CDR2 is YYDKDF (reference sequence). CDR3 nucleotide sequence: TGTGCCACCAGTGGGGGGGCAGGGAGGGGAACCGGGGAGCTGTTTTTT. It is translated as CATSGGAGRGTGELFF.

Comments on this clone: The germline gene is not matched at one end of the junction; a read error may be the cause. The chain employs TRBV19 and TRBJ2-4, with 9 bases matching TRBD1. The CDR3 is 11 residues long. Germline V gene sequence: CDR1 LNHDA, CDR2 SQIVND (reference sequence). The CDR3 coding sequence is TGTGCCAGTAGTATCGGGGACAGGGTGGTCTTC. It specifies CASSIGDRVVF. Using reference TRBV19 and TRBJ2-4 for the parts outside the CDR3, the full variable domain is DGGITQSPKYLFRKEGQNVTLSCEQNLNHDAMYWYRQDPGQGLRLIYYSQIVNDFQKGDIAEGYSVSREKKESFPLTVTSAQKNPTAFYLCASSIGDRVVFGAGTRLSVL.

The chain recombines TRBV3-1 (or the pseudogene TRBV3-2) with TRBJ1-1; D is undetermined. CDR1 and CDR2 (germline): LGHDT, YNNKEL (reference sequence). The CDR3 is 16 amino acids. Deletions cut 2 bases from V and 1 base from J, with 14 bases between. The CDR3 coding sequence is TGTGCCAGCAGCCAAACCTCCTGGTACGGGAACACTGAAGCTTTCTTT. Protein sequence: CASSQTSWYGNTEAFF.

The chain joins TRBV18 to TRBJ2-7; 8 bases align to TRBD1. Germline CDR1 reads KGHSH; CDR2 reads LQKENI. V was pared by 6 bases and J by 5 bases, with 12 bases of the junction left unmatched. The CDR3 spans 15 residues. The CDR3 sequence is CASSPNGQGPHEQYF. In nucleotides, the CDR3 is TGTGCCAGCTCGCCGAACGGACAGGGACCCCACGAGCAGTACTTC.

This chain joins TRBV7-9 and TRBJ1-2; TRBD1 matches at 7 bases. The germline gives CDR1 SEHNR, CDR2 FQNEAQ (reference sequence). The CDR3 length is 14 residues. Trimming removed 5 bases from V and 8 bases from J; junction bases left unmatched: 11. This CDR3 reads CASSPSGGVGGYTF. The CDR3 DNA sequence: TGTGCCAGCAGCCCCTCAGGGGGAGTCGGGGGCTACACCTTC.

The V gene is TRBV7-9, the J gene TRBJ1-6, with unresolved D. The CDR3 loop spans 13 amino acids. V shed 1 base and J shed 8 bases, with 6 bases lying between them. The germline gives CDR1 SEHNR, CDR2 FQNEAQ (reference sequence). CDR3 sequence: CASSLGVDSPLHF. The DNA of the CDR3 is TGTGCCAGCAGCTTAGGAGTGGATTCACCCCTCCACTTT.

The rearrangement joins TRBV9 to TRBJ1-5; 9 bases match TRBD1. Germline V CDR1 and CDR2: SGDLS, YYNGEE. The trim removed 4 bases at V and 8 bases at J, leaving 7 bases unmatched. The CDR3 has 14 residues. The CDR3 bases are TGTGCCAGCAGCCGTGGACAGGGGATTGAGCCCCAGCATTTT. Its translation: CASSRGQGIEPQHF.

The chain employs TRBV25-1 and TRBJ1-4; D is undetermined. V gave up 4 bases and J gave up 4 bases, with 16 bases separating them. This CDR3 has 16 residues. Germline CDR1 is MGHDK and CDR2 is SYGVNS. In DNA, the CDR3 is TGTGCCAGCAGTGGGAGGAGTTGGCAAGATAATGAAAAACTGTTTTTT. This gives the protein CASSGRSWQDNEKLFF.

V usage is TRBV7-2 and J usage is TRBJ1-2, with TRBD1 identical over 7 bases. Germline CDR1 is SGHTA and CDR2 is FQGNSA. V lost 4 bases, J lost 2 bases, and 7 bases stayed unmatched. The CDR3 extends over 15 amino acids. The DNA for the CDR3 is TGTGCCAGCAGCTACTCCGACAGGGTCAACTATGGCTACACCTTC. This gives the protein CASSYSDRVNYGYTF.

This rearrangement joins TRBV10-2 to TRBJ2-3; D perhaps matches TRBD1 (6 bases). Germline lookup yields CDR1 WSHSY and CDR2 SAAADI. V dropped 5 bases and J dropped 4 bases, with 16 bases sitting between them. The CDR3 has 15 amino acids. The CDR3 region is CASSQFETGADTQYF. The DNA for the CDR3 is TGCGCCAGCAGTCAGTTTGAGACAGGAGCAGATACGCAGTATTTT.

The genes are TRBV2 and TRBJ2-7; possible D gene TRBD2, 5 bases. The CDR3 spans 10 residues. V dropped 8 bases and J dropped 7 bases, with 9 bases sitting between them. CDR1 SNHLY and CDR2 FYNNEI come from the germline V gene. The CDR3 bases are TGTGCCAGCCTAGCCGGGGAGCAGTACTTC. It codes for CASLAGEQYF.

This clone was seen once. The V call is TRBV4-2, the J call TRBJ2-3; 13 nucleotides line up with TRBD2. CDR1 is LGHNA and CDR2 is YNFKEQ in the germline V gene. The V segment lost 2 bases and the J segment 5 bases; nucleotides outside the gene matches: 7. The CDR3 runs 17 residues. CDR3 DNA: TGTGCCAGCAGCCAAAAAACTAGCGGGGGGGCCCAAGATACGCAGTATTTT. This codes for CASSQKTSGGAQDTQYF.